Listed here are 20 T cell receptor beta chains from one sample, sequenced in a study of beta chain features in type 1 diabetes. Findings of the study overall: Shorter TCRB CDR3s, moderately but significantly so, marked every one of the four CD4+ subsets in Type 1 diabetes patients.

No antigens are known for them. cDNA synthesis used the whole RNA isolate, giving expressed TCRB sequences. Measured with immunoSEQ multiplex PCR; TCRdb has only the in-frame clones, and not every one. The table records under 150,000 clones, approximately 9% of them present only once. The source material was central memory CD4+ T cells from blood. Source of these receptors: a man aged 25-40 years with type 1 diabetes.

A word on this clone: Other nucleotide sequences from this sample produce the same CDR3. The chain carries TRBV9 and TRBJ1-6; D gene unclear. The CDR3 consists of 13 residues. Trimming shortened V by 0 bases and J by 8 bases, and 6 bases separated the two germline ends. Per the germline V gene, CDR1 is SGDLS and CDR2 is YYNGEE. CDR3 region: CASSVGRDSPLHF. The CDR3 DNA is TGTGCCAGCAGCGTAGGGCGGGATTCACCCCTCCACTTT.

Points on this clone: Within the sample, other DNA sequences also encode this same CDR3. CDR3 sequence: CASSVAGGEETQYF. In DNA form, the CDR3 reads TGTGCCAGCAGCGTAGCGGGGGGTGAAGAGACCCAGTACTTC. The rearrangement links TRBV9 to TRBJ2-5, with TRBD2 matching 7 bases. Unmatched junction bases numbered 2, after V lost 0 bases and J lost 3 bases. The germline gives CDR1 SGDLS, CDR2 YYNGEE. The length of the CDR3 is 14 residues.

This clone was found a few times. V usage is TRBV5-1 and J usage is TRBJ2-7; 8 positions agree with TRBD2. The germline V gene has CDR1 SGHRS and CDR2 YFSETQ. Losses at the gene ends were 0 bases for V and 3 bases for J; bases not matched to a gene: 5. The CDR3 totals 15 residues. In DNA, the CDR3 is TGCGCCAGCAGCTTGGGATTCGGGGGGGACTACGAGCAGTACTTC. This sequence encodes CASSLGFGGDYEQYF.

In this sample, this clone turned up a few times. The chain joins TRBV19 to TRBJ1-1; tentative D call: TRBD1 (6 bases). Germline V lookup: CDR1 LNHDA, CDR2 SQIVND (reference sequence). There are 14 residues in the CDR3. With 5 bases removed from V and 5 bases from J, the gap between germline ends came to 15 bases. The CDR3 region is CASSYHREETEAFF. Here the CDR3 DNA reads TGTGCCAGTAGTTATCACAGGGAAGAAACTGAAGCTTTCTTT.

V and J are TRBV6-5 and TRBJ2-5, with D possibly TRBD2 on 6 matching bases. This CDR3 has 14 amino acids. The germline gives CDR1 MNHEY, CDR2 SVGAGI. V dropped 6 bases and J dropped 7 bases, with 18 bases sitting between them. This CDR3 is CASRRDGPEGTQYF. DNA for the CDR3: TGTGCCAGCAGGAGGGACGGCCCGGAGGGGACCCAGTACTTC.

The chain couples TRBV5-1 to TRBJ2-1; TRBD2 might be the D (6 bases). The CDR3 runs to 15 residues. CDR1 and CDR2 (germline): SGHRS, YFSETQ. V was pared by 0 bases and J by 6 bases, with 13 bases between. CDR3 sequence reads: CASSLERGVVNEQFF. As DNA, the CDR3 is TGCGCCAGCAGCTTGGAGCGCGGGGTGGTCAATGAGCAGTTCTTC.

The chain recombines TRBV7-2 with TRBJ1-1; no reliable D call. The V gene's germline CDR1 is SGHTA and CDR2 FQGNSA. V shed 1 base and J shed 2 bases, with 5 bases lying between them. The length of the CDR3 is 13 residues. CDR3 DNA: TGTGCCAGCAGCTTAGTTGGCAACACTGAAGCTTTCTTT. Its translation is CASSLVGNTEAFF.

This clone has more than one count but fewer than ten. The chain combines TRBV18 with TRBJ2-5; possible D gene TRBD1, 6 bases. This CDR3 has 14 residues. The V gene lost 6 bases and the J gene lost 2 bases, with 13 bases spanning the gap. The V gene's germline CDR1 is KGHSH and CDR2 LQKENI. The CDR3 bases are TGTGCCAGCTCCCCTATGACAGGACAAGAGACCCAGTACTTC. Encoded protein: CASSPMTGQETQYF.

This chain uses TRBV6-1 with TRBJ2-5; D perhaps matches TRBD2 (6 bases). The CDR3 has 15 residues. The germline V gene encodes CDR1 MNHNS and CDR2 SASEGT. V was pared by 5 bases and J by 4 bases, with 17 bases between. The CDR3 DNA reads TGTGCCAGCAGTCGGATGGGGGGTTTCCCAGAGACCCAGTACTTC. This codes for CASSRMGGFPETQYF.

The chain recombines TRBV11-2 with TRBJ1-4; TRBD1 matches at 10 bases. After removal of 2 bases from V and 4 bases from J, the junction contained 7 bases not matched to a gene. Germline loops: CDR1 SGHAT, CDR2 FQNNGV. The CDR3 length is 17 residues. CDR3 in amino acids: CASSLNLGTGVNEKLFF. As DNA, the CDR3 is TGTGCCAGCAGCTTAAATCTGGGGACAGGGGTTAATGAAAAACTGTTTTTT.

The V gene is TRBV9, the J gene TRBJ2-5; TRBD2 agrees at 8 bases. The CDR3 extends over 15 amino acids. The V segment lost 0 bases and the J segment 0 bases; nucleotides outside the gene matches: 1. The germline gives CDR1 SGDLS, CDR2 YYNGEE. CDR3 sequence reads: CASSVAGGNQETQYF. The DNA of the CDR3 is TGTGCCAGCAGCGTAGCGGGGGGGAACCAAGAGACCCAGTACTTC.

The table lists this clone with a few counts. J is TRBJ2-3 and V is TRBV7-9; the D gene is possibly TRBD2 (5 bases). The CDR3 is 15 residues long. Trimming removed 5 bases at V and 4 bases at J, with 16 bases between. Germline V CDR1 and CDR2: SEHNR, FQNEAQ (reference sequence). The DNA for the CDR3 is TGTGCCAGCAGCGCCAAGACCCCCGGGGCAGATACGCAGTATTTT. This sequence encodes CASSAKTPGADTQYF. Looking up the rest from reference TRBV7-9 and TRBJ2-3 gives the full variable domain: DTGVSQNPRHKITKRGQNVTFRCDPISEHNRLYWYRQTLGQGPEFLTYFQNEAQLEKSRLLSDRFSAERPKGSFSTLEIQRTEQGDSAMYLCASSAKTPGADTQYFGPGTRLTVL.

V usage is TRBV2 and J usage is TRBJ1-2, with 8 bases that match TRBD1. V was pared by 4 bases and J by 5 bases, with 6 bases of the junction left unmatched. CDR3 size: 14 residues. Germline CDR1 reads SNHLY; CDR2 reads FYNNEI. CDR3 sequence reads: CASSAQGAQYGYTF. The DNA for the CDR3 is TGTGCCAGCAGTGCTCAGGGGGCGCAGTATGGCTACACCTTC.

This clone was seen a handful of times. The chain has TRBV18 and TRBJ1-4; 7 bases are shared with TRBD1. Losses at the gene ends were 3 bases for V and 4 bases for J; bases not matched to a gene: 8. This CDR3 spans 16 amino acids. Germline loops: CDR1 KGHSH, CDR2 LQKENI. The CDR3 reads CASSPQPTGNNEKLFF. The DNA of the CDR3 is TGTGCCAGCTCACCCCAGCCGACAGGGAATAATGAAAAACTGTTTTTT. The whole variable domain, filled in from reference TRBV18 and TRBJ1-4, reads NAGVMQNPRHLVRRRGQEARLRCSPMKGHSHVYWYRQLPEEGLKFMVYLQKENIIDESGMPKERFSAEFPKEGPSILRIQQVVRGDSAAYFCASSPQPTGNNEKLFFGSGTQLSVL.

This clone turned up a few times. As DNA, the CDR3 is TGTGCCAGCAGCTTTTCTCGGGACTTACAAGAGACCCAGTACTTC. Its translation: CASSFSRDLQETQYF. The rearrangement uses TRBV5-5 and TRBJ2-5; tentatively, D is TRBD2 (6 bases). Trimming stripped 2 bases from V and 2 bases from J, with 13 bases between. The CDR3 sequence is 15 residues long. The V gene's germline CDR1 is SGHKS and CDR2 YYEKEE (reference sequence).

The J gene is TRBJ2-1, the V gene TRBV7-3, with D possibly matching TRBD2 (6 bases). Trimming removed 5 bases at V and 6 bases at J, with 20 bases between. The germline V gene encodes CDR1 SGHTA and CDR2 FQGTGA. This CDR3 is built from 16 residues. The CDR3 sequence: CASSLPGTPGSNEQFF. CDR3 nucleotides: TGTGCCAGCAGCCTACCAGGGACTCCTGGATCCAATGAGCAGTTCTTC.

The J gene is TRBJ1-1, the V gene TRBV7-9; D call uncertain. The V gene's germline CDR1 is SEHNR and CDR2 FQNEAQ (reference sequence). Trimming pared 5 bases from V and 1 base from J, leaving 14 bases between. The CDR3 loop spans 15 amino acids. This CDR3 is CASSPAAHWNTEAFF. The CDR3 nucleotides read TGTGCCAGCAGCCCAGCGGCCCACTGGAACACTGAAGCTTTCTTT.

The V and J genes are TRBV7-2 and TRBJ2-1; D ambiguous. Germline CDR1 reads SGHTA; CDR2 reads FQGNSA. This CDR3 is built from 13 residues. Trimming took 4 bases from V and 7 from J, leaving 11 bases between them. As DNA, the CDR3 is TGTGCCAGCAGCTCATCGTGGGCTAATGAGCAGTTCTTC. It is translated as CASSSSWANEQFF.

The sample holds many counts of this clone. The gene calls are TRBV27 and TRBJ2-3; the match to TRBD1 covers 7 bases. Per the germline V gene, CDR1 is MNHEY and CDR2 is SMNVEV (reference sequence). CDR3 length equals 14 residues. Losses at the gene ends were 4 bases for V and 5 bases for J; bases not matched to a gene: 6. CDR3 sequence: CASSSRQGRDTQYF. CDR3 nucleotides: TGTGCCAGCAGTTCCCGACAGGGTAGAGATACGCAGTATTTT.

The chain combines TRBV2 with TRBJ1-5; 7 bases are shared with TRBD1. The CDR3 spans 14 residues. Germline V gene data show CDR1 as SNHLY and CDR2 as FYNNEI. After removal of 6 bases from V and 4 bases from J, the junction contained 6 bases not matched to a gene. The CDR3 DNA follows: TGTGCCAGCAGGGGACAGTATGGTAATCAGCCCCAGCATTTT. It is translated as CASRGQYGNQPQHF.